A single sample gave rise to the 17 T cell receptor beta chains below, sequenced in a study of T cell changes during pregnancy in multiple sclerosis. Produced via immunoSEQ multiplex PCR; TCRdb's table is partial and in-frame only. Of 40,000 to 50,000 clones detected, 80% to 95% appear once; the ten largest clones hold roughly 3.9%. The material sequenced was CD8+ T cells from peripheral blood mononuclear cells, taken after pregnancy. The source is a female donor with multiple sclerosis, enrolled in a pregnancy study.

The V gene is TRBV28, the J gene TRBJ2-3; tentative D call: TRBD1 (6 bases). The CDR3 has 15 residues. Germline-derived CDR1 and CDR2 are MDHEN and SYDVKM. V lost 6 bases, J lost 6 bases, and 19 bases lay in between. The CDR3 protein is CASSTRDTGRDTQYF. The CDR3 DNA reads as TGTGCCAGCAGCACCCGGGACACCGGTCGGGATACGCAGTATTTT.

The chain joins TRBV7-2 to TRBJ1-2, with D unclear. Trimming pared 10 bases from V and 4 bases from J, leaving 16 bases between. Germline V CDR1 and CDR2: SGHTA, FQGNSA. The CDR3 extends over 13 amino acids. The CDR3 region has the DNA TGTGCCACTCTCCTTGGGAGGGCCTATGGCTACACCTTC. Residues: CATLLGRAYGYTF.

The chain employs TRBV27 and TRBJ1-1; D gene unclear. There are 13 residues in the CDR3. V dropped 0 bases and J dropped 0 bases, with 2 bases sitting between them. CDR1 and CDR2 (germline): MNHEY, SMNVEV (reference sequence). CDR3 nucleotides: TGTGCCAGCAGTTTATCTATGAACACTGAAGCTTTCTTT. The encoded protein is CASSLSMNTEAFF.

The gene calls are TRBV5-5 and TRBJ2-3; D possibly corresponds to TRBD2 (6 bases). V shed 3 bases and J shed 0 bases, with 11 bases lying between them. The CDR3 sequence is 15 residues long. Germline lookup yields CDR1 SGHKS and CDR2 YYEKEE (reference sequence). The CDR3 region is CASSWGDSSTDTQYF. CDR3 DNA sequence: TGTGCCAGCAGCTGGGGGGATTCAAGCACAGATACGCAGTATTTT.

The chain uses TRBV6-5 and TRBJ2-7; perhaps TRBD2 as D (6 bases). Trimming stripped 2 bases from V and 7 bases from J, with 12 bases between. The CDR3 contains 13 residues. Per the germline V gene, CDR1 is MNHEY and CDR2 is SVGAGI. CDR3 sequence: CASSYEGGGEQYF. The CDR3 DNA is TGTGCCAGCAGTTACGAGGGAGGAGGGGAGCAGTACTTC.

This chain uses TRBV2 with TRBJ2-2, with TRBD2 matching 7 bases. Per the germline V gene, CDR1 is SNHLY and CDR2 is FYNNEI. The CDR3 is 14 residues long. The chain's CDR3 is CAAGEGLITGELFF. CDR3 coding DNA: TGTGCTGCGGGGGAGGGGTTGATTACCGGGGAGCTGTTTTTT.

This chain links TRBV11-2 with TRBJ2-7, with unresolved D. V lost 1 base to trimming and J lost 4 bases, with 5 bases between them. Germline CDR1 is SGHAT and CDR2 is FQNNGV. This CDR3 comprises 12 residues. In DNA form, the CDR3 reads TGTGCCAGCAGCTTAGCCCCGTACGAGCAGTACTTC. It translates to CASSLAPYEQYF.

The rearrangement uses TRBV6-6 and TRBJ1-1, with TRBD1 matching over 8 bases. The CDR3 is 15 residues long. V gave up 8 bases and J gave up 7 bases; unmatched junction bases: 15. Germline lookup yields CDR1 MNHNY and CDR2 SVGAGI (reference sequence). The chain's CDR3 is CASLPGQVTLSEAFF. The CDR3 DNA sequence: TGTGCCAGCCTCCCGGGACAGGTTACCTTGAGTGAAGCTTTCTTT.

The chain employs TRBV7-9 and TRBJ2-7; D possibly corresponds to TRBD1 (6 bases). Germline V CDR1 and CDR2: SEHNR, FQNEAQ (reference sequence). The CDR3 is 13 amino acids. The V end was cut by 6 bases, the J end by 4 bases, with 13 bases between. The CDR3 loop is CASSPRTVYEQYF. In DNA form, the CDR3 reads TGTGCCAGCAGTCCCCGGACAGTTTACGAGCAGTACTTC.

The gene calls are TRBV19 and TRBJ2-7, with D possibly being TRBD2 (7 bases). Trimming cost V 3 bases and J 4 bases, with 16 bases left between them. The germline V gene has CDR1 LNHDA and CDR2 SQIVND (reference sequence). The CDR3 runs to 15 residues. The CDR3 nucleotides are TGTGCCAGTAGTATGGCGATTGGGGGGGCTTACGAGCAGTACTTC. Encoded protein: CASSMAIGGAYEQYF. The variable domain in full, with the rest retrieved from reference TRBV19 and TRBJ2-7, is DGGITQSPKYLFRKEGQNVTLSCEQNLNHDAMYWYRQDPGQGLRLIYYSQIVNDFQKGDIAEGYSVSREKKESFPLTVTSAQKNPTAFYLCASSMAIGGAYEQYFGPGTRLTVT.

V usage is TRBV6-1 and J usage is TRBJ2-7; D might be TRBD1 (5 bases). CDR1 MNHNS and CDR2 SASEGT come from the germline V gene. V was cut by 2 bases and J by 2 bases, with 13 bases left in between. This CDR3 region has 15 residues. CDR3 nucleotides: TGTGCCAGCAGTGAATATAGGGGATCCCCCTACGAGCAGTACTTC. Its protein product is CASSEYRGSPYEQYF.

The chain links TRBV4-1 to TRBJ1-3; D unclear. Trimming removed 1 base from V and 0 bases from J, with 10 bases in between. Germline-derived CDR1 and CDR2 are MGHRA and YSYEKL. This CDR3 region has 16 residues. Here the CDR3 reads CASSQGSAYSGNTIYF. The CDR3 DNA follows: TGCGCCAGCAGCCAAGGCAGTGCTTACTCTGGAAACACCATATATTTT.

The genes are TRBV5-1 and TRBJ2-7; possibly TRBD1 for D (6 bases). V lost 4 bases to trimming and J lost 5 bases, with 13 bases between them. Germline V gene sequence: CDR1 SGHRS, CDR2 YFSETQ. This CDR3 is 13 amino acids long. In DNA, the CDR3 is TGCGCCAGCAGCCCAAGGACAGCCCACGAGCAGTACTTC. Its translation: CASSPRTAHEQYF.

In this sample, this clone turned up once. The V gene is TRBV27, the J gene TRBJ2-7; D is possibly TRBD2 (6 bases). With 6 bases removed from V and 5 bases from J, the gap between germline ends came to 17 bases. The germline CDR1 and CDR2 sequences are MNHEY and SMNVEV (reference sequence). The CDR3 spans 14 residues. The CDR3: CASSQGRGLHEQYF. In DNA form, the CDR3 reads TGTGCCAGCAGCCAAGGGCGGGGCCTCCACGAGCAGTACTTC.

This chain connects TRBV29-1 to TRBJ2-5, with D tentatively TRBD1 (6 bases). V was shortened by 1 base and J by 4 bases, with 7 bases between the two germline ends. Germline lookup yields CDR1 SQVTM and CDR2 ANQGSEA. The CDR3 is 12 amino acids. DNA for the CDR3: TGCAGCGTTGAAGGGACAGCAGAGACCCAGTACTTC. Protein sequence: CSVEGTAETQYF.

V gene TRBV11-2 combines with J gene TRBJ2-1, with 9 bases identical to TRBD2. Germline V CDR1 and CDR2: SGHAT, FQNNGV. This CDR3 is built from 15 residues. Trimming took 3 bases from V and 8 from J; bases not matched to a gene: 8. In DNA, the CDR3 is TGTGCCAGCAGCTTGGTGCGGACTAGCGACCATGAGCAGTTCTTC. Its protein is CASSLVRTSDHEQFF. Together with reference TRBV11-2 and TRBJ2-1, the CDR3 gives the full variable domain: EAGVAQSPRYKIIEKRQSVAFWCNPISGHATLYWYQQILGQGPKLLIQFQNNGVVDDSQLPKDRFSAERLKGVDSTLKIQPAKLEDSAVYLCASSLVRTSDHEQFFGPGTRLTVL.

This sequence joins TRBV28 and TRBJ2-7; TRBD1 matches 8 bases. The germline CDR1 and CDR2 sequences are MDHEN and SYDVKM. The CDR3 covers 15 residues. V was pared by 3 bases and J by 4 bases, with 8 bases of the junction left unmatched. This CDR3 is CASSFQGAGFYEQYF. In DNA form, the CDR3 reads TGTGCCAGCAGTTTCCAGGGGGCAGGCTTTTACGAGCAGTACTTC. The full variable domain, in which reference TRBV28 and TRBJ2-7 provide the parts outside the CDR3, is DVKVTQSSRYLVKRTGEKVFLECVQDMDHENMFWYRQDPGLGLRLIYFSYDVKMKEKGDIPEGYSVSREKKERFSLILESASTNQTSMYLCASSFQGAGFYEQYFGPGTRLTVT.